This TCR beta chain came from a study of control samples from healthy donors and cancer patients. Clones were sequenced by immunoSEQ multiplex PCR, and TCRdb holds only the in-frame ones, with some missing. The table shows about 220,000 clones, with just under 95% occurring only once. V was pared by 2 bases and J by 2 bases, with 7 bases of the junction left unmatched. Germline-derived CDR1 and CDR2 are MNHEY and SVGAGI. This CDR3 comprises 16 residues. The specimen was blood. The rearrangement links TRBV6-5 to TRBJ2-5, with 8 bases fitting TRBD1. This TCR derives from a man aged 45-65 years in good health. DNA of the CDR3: TGTGCCAGCAGTTACACACAACGGACAGGGCAAGAGACCCAGTACTTC. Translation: CASSYTQRTGQETQYF.